A single sample is the source of the 13 T cell receptor beta chains below, sequenced in a study of blood T cells in healthy people across ages. It was with a sample-barcoded 5' primer and a J-beta primer mix that a second PCR of about 6 to 12 cycles was run. TCRdb independently ran MiXCR on the 5' RACE reads; one entry per CDR3 protein. The sample lists hundreds of thousands of distinct CDR3 sequences; around 48% were seen once. The material sequenced was blood. The receptors were sampled from an older woman in good health.

This clonotype occurred a few times. The CDR3 is CASSQDIPSSGRPDTQYF. CDR3 nucleotides: TGCGCCAGCAGCCAAGATATCCCCTCTAGCGGACGGCCAGATACGCAGTATTTT. The rearrangement links TRBV4-3 to TRBJ2-3; TRBD2 matches 7 bases. The CDR3 loop spans 18 amino acids. Germline CDR1 LGHNA, CDR2 YSLEER. Trimming at V came to 0 bases and at J to 4 bases, leaving 13 bases not matched to a gene.

The CDR3 nucleotides read TGCAGTGCTACGGGATCAGAGGGGGGAAGGGGGGCCACAGATACGCAGTATTTT. The encoded protein is CSATGSEGGRGATDTQYF. The J gene is TRBJ2-3, the V gene TRBV20-1, with D perhaps TRBD1 or TRBD2 (6 bases each). The CDR3 loop spans 18 amino acids. V was pared by 4 bases and J by 2 bases, with 25 bases between. CDR1 is DFQATT and CDR2 is SNEGSKA in the germline V gene (reference sequence).

The rearrangement uses TRBV7-2 and TRBJ2-4, with D possibly matching TRBD1 (5 bases). CDR3 length: 13 amino acids. Trimming took off 5 bases at V and 8 bases at J, with 13 bases between the two ends. Germline assignment: CDR1 SGHTA and CDR2 FQGNSA. For the CDR3, the DNA is TGTGCCAGCAGCATATCAAGGGGTGACATTCAGTACTTC. As protein: CASSISRGDIQYF.

This sequence joins TRBV7-3 and TRBJ2-5, with D perhaps matching TRBD2 (6 bases). CDR1 SGHTA and CDR2 FQGTGA come from the germline V gene. V shed 4 bases and J shed 9 bases, with 15 bases lying between them. This CDR3 has 13 amino acids. CDR3 region: CASSSMDGGAQYF. In DNA, the CDR3 is TGTGCCAGCAGCTCGATGGATGGAGGGGCCCAGTACTTC.

On this clonotype itself: A read error may produce the germline difference seen at one junction end. The chain recombines TRBV28 with TRBJ1-6; 9 nucleotides align to TRBD1. Germline CDR1 MDHEN, CDR2 SYDVKM. The CDR3 loop spans 15 amino acids. The DNA of the CDR3 is TGCGCCACAACTCCGGGACAGGGAAAGTATTCACCCCTCCACTTT. It encodes CATTPGQGKYSPLHF. Using reference TRBV28 and TRBJ1-6 for the parts outside the CDR3, the full variable domain is DVKVTQSSRYLVKRTGEKVFLECVQDMDHENMFWYRQDPGLGLRLIYFSYDVKMKEKGDIPEGYSVSREKKERFSLILESASTNQTSMYLCATTPGQGKYSPLHFGNGTRLTVT.

The J gene is TRBJ2-3, the V gene TRBV11-2; maybe TRBD2 (5 bases). V lost 0 bases, J lost 0 bases, and 7 bases lay in between. Germline V lookup: CDR1 SGHAT, CDR2 FQNNGV. This CDR3 is built from 15 residues. The CDR3 region is CASSLERTSTDTQYF. The CDR3 nucleotides read TGTGCCAGCAGCTTAGAGAGGACTAGCACAGATACGCAGTATTTT.

Regarding this clonotype: Germline and junction disagree at one end, which may indicate a read error. The V and J genes are TRBV29-1 and TRBJ2-7; a possible D gene is TRBD2 (5 bases). Germline CDR1 and CDR2: SQVTM and ANQGSEA. The CDR3 consists of 15 residues. The CDR3 sequence: CGVEVRGQSSYEQYF. The CDR3 region has the DNA TGCGGCGTTGAAGTCCGGGGTCAGAGCTCCTACGAGCAGTACTTC.

Only a few counts were recorded for this clonotype. The CDR3 coding sequence is TGCAGCGCTCCGGGGGTTTACACAGATACGCAGTATTTT. It specifies CSAPGVYTDTQYF. The rearrangement uses TRBV20-1 and TRBJ2-3; maybe TRBD2 (6 bases). This CDR3 is 13 amino acids long. Germline V gene data show CDR1 as DFQATT and CDR2 as SNEGSKA (reference sequence).

The chain joins TRBV20-1 to TRBJ2-7; 8 bases agree with TRBD2. V shed 5 bases and J 9 bases; nucleotides not matched to a gene: 9. The CDR3 has 12 amino acids. Looked up from germline, CDR1 is DFQATT and CDR2 is SNEGSKA (reference sequence). The CDR3 DNA reads as TGCAGTGCTCGAAAAGCGGGAGTGGCGCAGTACTTC. Amino acids: CSARKAGVAQYF.

The rearrangement links TRBV5-6 to TRBJ1-5, with 7 bases that match TRBD1. Germline-derived CDR1 and CDR2 are SGHDT and YYEEEE. V was clipped by 4 bases and J by 4 bases; unmatched bases: 8. The CDR3 is made up of 15 amino acids. CDR3 coding DNA: TGTGCCAGCAGCGACACAAAGACAGGGAATCAGCCCCAGCATTTT. Translated: CASSDTKTGNQPQHF.

This clonotype appeared a few times. The chain employs TRBV7-6 and TRBJ1-6; perhaps TRBD1 as D (6 bases). Trimming shortened V by 1 base and J by 10 bases, and 8 bases separated the two germline ends. Per the germline V gene, CDR1 is SGHVS and CDR2 is FNYEAQ. This CDR3 has 13 residues. The CDR3 nucleotides read TGTGCCAGCAGCTTAGAAAGGGGGTCACCCCTCCACTTT. This gives the protein CASSLERGSPLHF.

V usage is TRBV12-3 or TRBV12-4 and J usage is TRBJ2-3, with 8 bases matching TRBD2. The trim removed 6 bases at V and 6 bases at J, leaving 11 bases unmatched. The CDR3 runs to 15 residues. Written as DNA, the CDR3 is TGTGCCAGCAGCCGTGGAAGAGCGGGAGAGGATACGCAGTATTTT. Translating gives CASSRGRAGEDTQYF.

The chain is built from TRBV20-1 and TRBJ1-2, with 8 bases fitting TRBD1. From germline, CDR1 is DFQATT and CDR2 SNEGSKA (reference sequence). J lost 8 bases, V lost 1 base, and 6 bases had no gene match. This CDR3 has 13 amino acids. The CDR3 loop is CSARAGTGWGYTF. The CDR3, as DNA: TGCAGTGCTAGAGCCGGGACAGGCTGGGGCTACACCTTC.